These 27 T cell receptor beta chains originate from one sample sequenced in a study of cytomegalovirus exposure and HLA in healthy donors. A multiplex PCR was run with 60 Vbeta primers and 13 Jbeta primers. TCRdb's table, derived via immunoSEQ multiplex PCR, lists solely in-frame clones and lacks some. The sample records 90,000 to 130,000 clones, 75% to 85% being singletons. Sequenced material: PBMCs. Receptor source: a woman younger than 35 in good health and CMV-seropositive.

The CDR3 sequence is CASIVNTEAFF. The CDR3 DNA sequence: TGTGCCAGCATCGTGAACACTGAAGCTTTCTTT. This chain connects TRBV2 to TRBJ1-1; D is unclear. The CDR3 totals 11 residues. Germline loops: CDR1 SNHLY, CDR2 FYNNEI. V shed 7 bases and J shed 0 bases, with 3 bases lying between them. The variable domain in full, with the rest retrieved from reference TRBV2 and TRBJ1-1, is EPEVTQTPSHQVTQMGQEVILRCVPISNHLYFYWYRQILGQKVEFLVSFYNNEISEKSEIFDDQFSVERPDGSNFTLKIRSTKLEDSAMYFCASIVNTEAFFGQGTRLTVV.

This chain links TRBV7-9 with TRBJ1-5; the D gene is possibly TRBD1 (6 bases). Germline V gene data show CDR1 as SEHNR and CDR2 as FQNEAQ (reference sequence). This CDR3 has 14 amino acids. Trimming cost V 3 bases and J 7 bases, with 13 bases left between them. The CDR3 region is CASSFLGGGQPQHF. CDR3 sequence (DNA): TGTGCCAGCAGCTTTCTGGGGGGGGGCCAGCCCCAGCATTTT.

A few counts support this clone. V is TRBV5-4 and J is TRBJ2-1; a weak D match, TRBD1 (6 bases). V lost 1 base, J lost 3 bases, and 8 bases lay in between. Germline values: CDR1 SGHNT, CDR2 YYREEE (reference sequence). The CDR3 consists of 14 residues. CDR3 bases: TGTGCCAGCAGCTTGTCACAGGGCTACAATGAGCAGTTCTTC. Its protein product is CASSLSQGYNEQFF.

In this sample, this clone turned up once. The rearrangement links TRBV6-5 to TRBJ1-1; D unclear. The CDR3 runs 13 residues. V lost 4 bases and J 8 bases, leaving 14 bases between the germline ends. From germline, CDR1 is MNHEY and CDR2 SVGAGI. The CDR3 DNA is TGTGCCAGCAGTTCCGTCCTAGGATTCGAAGCTTTCTTT. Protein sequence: CASSSVLGFEAFF.

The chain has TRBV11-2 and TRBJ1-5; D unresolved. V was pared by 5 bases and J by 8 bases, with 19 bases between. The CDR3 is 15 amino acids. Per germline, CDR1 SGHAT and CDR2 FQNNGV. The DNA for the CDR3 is TGTGCCAGCAGCCTCCATTTAGGTCTAGCAGAGCCCCAGCATTTT. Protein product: CASSLHLGLAEPQHF.

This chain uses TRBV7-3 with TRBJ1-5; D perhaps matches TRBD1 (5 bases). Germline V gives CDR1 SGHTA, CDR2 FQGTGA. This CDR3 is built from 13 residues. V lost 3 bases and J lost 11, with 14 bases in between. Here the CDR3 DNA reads TGTGCCAGCAGCTTGGGGCTCGGGAGGGCCCAGCATTTT. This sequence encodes CASSLGLGRAQHF. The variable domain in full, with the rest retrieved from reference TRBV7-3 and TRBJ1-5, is GAGVSQTPSNKVTEKGKYVELRCDPISGHTALYWYRQSLGQGPEFLIYFQGTGAADDSGLPNDRFFAVRPEGSVSTLKIQRTERGDSAVYLCASSLGLGRAQHFGDGTRLSIL.

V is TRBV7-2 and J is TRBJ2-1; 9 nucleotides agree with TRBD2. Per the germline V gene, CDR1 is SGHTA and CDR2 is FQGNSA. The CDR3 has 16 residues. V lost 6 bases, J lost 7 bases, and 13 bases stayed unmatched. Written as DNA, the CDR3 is TGTGCCAGCAGGCCTTCCGTAGCGGGAGCGGAAAATGAGCAGTTCTTC. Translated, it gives CASRPSVAGAENEQFF.

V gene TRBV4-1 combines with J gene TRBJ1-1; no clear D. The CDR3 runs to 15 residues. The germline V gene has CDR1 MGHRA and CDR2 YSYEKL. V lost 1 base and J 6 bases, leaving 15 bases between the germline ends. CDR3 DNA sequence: TGCGCCAGCAGCCAAGTCCGCCACGGGAGCGCTGAAGCTTTCTTT. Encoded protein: CASSQVRHGSAEAFF.

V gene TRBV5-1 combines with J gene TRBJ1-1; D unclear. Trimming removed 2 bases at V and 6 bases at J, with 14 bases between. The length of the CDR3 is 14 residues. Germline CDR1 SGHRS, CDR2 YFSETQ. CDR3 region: CASSLIQTSSEAFF. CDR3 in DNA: TGCGCCAGCAGCTTAATCCAGACTTCCTCTGAAGCTTTCTTT.

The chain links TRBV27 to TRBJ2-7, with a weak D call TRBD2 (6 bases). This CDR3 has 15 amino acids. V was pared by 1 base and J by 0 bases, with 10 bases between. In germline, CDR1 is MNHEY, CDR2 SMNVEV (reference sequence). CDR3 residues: CASSLFAGTSYEQYF. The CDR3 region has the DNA TGTGCCAGCAGTTTATTCGCGGGGACCTCCTACGAGCAGTACTTC.

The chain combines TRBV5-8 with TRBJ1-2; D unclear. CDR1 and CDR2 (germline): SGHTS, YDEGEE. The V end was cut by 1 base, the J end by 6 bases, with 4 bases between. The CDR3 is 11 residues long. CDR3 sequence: CASSLPDGYTF. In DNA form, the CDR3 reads TGTGCCAGCAGCTTGCCTGATGGCTACACCTTC.

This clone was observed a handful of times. As DNA, the CDR3 is TGTGCCTGGAGAACAATCTACGAGCAGTACTTC. It yields the protein CAWRTIYEQYF. V usage is TRBV30 and J usage is TRBJ2-7; no clear D gene. V was shortened by 3 bases and J by 3 bases, with 6 bases between the two germline ends. CDR1 is GTSNPN, CDR2 SVGIG, per germline (reference sequence). The CDR3 spans 11 residues.

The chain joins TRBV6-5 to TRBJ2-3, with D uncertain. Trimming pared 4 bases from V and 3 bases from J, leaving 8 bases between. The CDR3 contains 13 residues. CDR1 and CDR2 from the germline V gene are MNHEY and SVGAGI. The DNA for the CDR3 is TGTGCCAGCAGTTTCGACGGGACAGATACGCAGTATTTT. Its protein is CASSFDGTDTQYF.

The CDR3 loop is CASSFSGSSYNEQFF. The CDR3 DNA reads TGCGCCAGCAGCTTCAGCGGGAGCTCCTACAATGAGCAGTTCTTC. The chain links TRBV5-1 to TRBJ2-1; 8 nucleotides align to TRBD2. In germline, CDR1 is SGHRS, CDR2 YFSETQ. V lost 2 bases and J lost 0; bases outside the gene matches: 1. This CDR3 contains 15 residues.

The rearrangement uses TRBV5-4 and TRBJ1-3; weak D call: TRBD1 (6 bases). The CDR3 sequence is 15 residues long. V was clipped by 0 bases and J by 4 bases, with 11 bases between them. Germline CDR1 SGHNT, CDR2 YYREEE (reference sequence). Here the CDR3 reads CASSLDTGPGNTIYF. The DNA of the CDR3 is TGTGCCAGCAGCTTGGATACAGGGCCGGGAAACACCATATATTTT.

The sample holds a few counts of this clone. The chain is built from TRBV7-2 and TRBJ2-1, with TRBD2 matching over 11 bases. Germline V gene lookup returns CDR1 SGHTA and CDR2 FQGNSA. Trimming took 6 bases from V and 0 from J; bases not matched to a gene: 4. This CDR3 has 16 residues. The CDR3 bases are TGTGCCAGCAGGGGGACTAGCGGATTCTCCTACAATGAGCAGTTCTTC. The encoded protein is CASRGTSGFSYNEQFF.

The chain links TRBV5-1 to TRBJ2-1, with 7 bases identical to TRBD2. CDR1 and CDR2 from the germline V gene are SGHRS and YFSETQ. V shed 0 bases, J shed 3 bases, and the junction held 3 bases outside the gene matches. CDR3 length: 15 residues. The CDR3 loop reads CASSLDGEGYNEQFF. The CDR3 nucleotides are TGCGCCAGCAGCTTGGACGGGGAGGGCTACAATGAGCAGTTCTTC.

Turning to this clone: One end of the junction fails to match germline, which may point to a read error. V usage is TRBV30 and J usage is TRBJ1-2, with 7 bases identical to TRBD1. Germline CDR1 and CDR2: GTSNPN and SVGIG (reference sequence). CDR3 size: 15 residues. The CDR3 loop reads CAWSTPRTGSYGYPF. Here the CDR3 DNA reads TGTGCCTGGAGTACCCCCCGGACAGGTAGCTATGGCTACCCCTTC.

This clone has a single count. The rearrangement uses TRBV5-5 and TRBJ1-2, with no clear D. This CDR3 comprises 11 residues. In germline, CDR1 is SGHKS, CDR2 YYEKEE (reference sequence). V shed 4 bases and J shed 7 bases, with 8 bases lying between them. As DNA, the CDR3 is TGTGCCAGCAGCCACCAGTCTGGCTACACCTTC. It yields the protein CASSHQSGYTF.

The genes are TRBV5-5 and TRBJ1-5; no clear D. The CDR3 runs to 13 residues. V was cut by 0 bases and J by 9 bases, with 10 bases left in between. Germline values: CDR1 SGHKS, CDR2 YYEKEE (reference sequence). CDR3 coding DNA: TGTGCCAGCAGCTTGGGGACGGGAGGGCCCCAGCATTTT. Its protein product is CASSLGTGGPQHF.

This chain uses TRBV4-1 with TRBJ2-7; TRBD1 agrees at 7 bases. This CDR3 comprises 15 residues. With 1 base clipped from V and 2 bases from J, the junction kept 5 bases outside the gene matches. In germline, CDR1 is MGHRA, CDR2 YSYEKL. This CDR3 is CASSQVQTGPYEQYF. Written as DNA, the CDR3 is TGCGCCAGCAGCCAAGTCCAGACAGGGCCCTACGAGCAGTACTTC.

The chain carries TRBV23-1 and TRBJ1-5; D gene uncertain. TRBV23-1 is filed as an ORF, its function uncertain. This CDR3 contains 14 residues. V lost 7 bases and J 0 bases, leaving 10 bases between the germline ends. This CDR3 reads CASIPGGSNQPQHF. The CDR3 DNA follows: TGCGCCAGCATCCCTGGAGGTAGCAATCAGCCCCAGCATTTT.

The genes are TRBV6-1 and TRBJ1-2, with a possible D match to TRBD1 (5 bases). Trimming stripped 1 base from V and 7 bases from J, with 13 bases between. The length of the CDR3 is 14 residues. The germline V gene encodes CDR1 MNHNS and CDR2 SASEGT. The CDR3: CASSEGGGFRGYTF. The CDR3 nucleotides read TGTGCCAGCAGTGAAGGCGGGGGTTTTCGTGGCTACACCTTC.

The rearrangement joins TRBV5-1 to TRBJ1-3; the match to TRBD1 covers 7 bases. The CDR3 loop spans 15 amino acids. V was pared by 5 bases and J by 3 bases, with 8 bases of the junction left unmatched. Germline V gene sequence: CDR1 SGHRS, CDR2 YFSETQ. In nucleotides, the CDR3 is TGCGCCAGCAGTCCTCAACAGGGGCTTGGAAACACCATATATTTT. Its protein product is CASSPQQGLGNTIYF.

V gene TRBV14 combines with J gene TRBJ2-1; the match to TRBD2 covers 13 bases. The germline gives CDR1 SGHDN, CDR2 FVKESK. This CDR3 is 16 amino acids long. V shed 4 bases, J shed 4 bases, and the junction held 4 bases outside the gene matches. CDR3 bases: TGTGCCAGCAGCCCCCCGACTAGCGGGAGGTACAATGAGCAGTTCTTC. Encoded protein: CASSPPTSGRYNEQFF.

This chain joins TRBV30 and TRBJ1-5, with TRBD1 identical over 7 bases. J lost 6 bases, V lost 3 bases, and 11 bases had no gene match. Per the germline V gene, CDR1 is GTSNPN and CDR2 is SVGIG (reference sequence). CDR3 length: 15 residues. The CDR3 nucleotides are TGTGCCTGGAGGGATTTACAGGGGCCTGGTCAGCCCCAGCATTTT. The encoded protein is CAWRDLQGPGQPQHF.

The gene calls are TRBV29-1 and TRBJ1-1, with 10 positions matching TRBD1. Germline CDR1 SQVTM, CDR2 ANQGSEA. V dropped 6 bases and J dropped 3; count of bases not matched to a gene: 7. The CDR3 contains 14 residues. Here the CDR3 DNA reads TGCAGCGTCGAGTTGACAGGGGGCTACACTGAAGCTTTCTTT. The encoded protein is CSVELTGGYTEAFF.